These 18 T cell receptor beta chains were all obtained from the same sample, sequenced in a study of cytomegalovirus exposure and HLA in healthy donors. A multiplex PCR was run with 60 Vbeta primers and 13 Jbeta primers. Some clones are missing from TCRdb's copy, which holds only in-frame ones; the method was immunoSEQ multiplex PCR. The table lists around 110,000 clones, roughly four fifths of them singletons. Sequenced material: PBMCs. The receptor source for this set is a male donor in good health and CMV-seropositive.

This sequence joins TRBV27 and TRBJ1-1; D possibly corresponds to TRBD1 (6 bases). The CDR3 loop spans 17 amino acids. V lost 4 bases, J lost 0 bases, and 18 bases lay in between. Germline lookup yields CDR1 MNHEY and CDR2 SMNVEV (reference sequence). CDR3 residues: CASSSWRTDPMNTEAFF. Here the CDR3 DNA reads TGTGCCAGCAGTTCCTGGAGGACAGATCCAATGAACACTGAAGCTTTCTTT.

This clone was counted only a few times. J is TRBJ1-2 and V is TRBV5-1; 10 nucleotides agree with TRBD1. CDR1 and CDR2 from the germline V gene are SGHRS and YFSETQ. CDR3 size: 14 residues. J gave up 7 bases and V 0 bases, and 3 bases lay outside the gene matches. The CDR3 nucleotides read TGCGCCAGCAGCTTGGGACAGGGGGCGTTTGGCTACACCTTC. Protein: CASSLGQGAFGYTF.

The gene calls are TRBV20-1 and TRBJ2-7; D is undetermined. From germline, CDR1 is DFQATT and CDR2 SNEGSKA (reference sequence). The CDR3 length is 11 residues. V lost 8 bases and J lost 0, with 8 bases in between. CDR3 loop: CSPLGSYEQYF. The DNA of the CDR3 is TGCAGTCCCCTAGGCTCCTACGAGCAGTACTTC.

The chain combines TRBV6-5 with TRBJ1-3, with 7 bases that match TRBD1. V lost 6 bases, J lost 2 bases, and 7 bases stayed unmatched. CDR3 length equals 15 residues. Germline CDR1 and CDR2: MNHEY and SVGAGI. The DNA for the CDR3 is TGTGCCAGCAGCAGGGGACAGTGGACTGGAAACACCATATATTTT. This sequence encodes CASSRGQWTGNTIYF.

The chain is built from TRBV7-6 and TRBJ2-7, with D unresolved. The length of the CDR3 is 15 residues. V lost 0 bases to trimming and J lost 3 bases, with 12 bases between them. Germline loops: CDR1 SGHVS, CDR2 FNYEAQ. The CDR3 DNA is TGTGCCAGCAGCTTAGCTCGTCAGGTTAACTACGAGCAGTACTTC. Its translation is CASSLARQVNYEQYF.

Here the CDR3 DNA reads TGCAGCGTTGACAGGGGAAGATATGGCTACACCTTC. Encoded protein: CSVDRGRYGYTF. J is TRBJ1-2 and V is TRBV29-1; a weak D match, TRBD1 (6 bases). There are 12 residues in the CDR3. V lost 3 bases, J lost 5 bases, and 10 bases lay in between. Germline V gives CDR1 SQVTM, CDR2 ANQGSEA. The full variable domain, completed using reference TRBV29-1 and TRBJ1-2, is SAVISQKPSRDICQRGTSLTIQCQVDSQVTMMFWYRQQPGQSLTLIATANQGSEATYESGFVIDKFPISRPNLTFSTLTVSNMSPEDSSIYLCSVDRGRYGYTFGSGTRLTVV.

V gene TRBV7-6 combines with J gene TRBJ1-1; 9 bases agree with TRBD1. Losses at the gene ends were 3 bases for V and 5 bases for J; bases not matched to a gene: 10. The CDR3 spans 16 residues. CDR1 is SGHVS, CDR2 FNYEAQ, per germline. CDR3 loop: CASSLTGGKSWTEAFF. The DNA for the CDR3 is TGTGCCAGCAGCTTGACAGGGGGAAAAAGTTGGACTGAAGCTTTCTTT.

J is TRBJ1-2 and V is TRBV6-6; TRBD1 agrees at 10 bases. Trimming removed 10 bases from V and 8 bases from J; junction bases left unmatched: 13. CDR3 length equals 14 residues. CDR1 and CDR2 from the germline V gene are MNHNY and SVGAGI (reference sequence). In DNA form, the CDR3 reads TGTGCCACCAACCTTGGACAGGGGGGAGGAGGCTACACCTTC. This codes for CATNLGQGGGGYTF.

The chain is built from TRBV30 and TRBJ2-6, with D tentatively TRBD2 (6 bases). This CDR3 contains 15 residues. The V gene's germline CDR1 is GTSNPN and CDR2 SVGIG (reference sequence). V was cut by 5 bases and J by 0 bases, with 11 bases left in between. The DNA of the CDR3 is TGTGCCTGGGCCGTGGGAGGCTCTGGGGCCAACGTCCTGACTTTC. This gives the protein CAWAVGGSGANVLTF. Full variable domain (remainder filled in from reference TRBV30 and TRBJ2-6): SQTIHQWPATLVQPVGSPLSLECTVEGTSNPNLYWYRQAAGRGLQLLFYSVGIGQISSEVPQNLSASRPQDRQFILSSKKLLLSDSGFYLCAWAVGGSGANVLTFGAGSRLTVL.

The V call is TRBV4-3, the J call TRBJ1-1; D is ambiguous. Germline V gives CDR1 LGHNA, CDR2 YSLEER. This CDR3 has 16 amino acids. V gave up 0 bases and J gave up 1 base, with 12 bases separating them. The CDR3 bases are TGCGCCAGCAGCCAAGACCGGAAGTCGGGGAACACTGAAGCTTTCTTT. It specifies CASSQDRKSGNTEAFF.

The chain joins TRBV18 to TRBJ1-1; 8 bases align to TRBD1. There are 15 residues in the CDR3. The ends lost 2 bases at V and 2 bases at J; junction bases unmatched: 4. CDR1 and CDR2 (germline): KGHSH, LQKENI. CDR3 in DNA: TGTGCCAGCTCACCATCGACAGGGGCCAACACTGAAGCTTTCTTT. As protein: CASSPSTGANTEAFF.

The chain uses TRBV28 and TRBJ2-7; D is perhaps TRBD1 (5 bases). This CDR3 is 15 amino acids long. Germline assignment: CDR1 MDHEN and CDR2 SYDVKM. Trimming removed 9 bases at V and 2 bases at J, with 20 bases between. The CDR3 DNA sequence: TGTGCCAGTCGGCCTAGGGGTCTTAAAACCTACGAGCAGTACTTC. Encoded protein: CASRPRGLKTYEQYF.

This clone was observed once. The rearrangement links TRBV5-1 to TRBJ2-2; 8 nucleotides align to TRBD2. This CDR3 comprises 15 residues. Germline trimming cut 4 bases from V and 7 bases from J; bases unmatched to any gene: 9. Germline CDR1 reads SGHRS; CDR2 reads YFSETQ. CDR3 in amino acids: CASSRGGSDDGELFF. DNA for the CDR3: TGCGCCAGCAGCCGGGGGGGTTCCGACGACGGGGAGCTGTTTTTT.

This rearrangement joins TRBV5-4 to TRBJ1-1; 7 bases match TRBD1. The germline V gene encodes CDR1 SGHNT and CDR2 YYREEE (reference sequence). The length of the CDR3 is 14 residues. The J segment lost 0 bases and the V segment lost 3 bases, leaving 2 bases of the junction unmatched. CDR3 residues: CASSSGQMNTEAFF. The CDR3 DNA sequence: TGTGCCAGCAGCTCGGGACAGATGAACACTGAAGCTTTCTTT.

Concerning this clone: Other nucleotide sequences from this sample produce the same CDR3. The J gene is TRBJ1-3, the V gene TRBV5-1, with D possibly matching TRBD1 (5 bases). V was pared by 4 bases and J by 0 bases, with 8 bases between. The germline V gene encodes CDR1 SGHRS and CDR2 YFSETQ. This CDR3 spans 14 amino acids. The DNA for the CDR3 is TGCGCCAGCAGCGGGGGGAGCTCTGGAAACACCATATATTTT. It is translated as CASSGGSSGNTIYF.

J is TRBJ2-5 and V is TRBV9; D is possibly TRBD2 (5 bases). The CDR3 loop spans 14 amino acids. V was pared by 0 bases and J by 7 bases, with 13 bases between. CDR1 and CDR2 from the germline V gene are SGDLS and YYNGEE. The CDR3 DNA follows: TGTGCCAGCAGCGTAGGAGTAGCGACCGGGACCCAGTACTTC. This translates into CASSVGVATGTQYF.

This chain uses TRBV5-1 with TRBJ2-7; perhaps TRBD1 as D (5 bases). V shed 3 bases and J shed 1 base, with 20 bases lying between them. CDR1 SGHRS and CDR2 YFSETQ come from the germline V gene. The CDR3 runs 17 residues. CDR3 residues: CASSYGRGLHKSYEQYF. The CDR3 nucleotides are TGCGCCAGCAGCTACGGTAGGGGCCTTCACAAGTCCTACGAGCAGTACTTC.

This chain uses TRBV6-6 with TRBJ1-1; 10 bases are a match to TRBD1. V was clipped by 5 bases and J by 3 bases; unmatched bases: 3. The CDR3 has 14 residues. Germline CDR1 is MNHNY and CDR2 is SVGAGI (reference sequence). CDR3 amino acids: CASSPGQGDTEAFF. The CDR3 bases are TGTGCCAGCAGTCCTGGACAGGGGGACACTGAAGCTTTCTTT.